These 3 T cell receptor beta chains were sequenced from one sample in a study of vaccination and CD4 T cells after COVID-19. The antigens these receptors bind are not known. The Oncomine TCR Beta short-read assay generated sequence data from the DNA of cultured CD4+ T cells. TCRdb ran MiXCR on the PCR reads and lists one entry per CDR3 protein. Among some 14,000 distinct CDR3 sequences listed, approximately 25% were seen once. Treatment of the sample: roughly ten-day PBMC culture with coronavirus spike peptide pools or control peptides (ViraFEST assay). This specimen consisted of CD4+ T cells from blood, cultured in vitro, obtained after SARS-CoV-2 vaccination. The receptors come from a human donor who had recovered from COVID-19.

The chain uses TRBV18 and TRBJ2-7; TRBD1 is a possible D gene (6 bases). Trimming removed 5 bases at V and 2 bases at J, with 10 bases between. The germline V gene has CDR1 KGHSH and CDR2 LQKENI. The CDR3 consists of 13 residues. The CDR3 DNA reads as TGTGCCAGCTCAACAGGGTTCCCCTACGAGCAGTACTTC. Translated, it gives CASSTGFPYEQYF.

This clonotype was seen a few times. CDR3 loop: CASQRTGRSAEAFF. CDR3 DNA sequence: TGTGCCAGCCAAAGGACAGGGAGGTCCGCTGAAGCTTTCTTT. This chain uses TRBV6-1 with TRBJ1-1; 8 bases align to TRBD1. The CDR3 length is 14 residues. Germline values: CDR1 MNHNS, CDR2 SASEGT. With 8 bases clipped from V and 6 bases from J, the junction kept 11 bases outside the gene matches.

The chain combines TRBV20-1 with TRBJ2-1; D is undetermined. V lost 6 bases and J 9 bases, leaving 18 bases between the germline ends. Germline V gene data show CDR1 as DFQATT and CDR2 as SNEGSKA (reference sequence). The CDR3 loop spans 13 amino acids. CDR3 in DNA: TGCAGTGCCGGCCCCATTAGGGCCGGTGAGCAGTTCTTC. This translates into CSAGPIRAGEQFF.